This entry describes one T cell receptor beta chain. The CDR3 is 16 residues long. V dropped 5 bases and J dropped 1 base, with 13 bases sitting between them. In germline, CDR1 is SGHTS, CDR2 YDEGEE. This entry comes from a study of T cells in Graves' hyperthyroidism and ophthalmopathy. Study as a whole: Peripheral blood draws took place at initial diagnosis, ahead of any treatment.

RNA transcripts yielded amplified TCR beta CDR3 regions. The HTBI primer set drove a first-round RT-PCR of the TCR CDR3. TCRdb re-called the multiplex PCR reads through MiXCR, storing one row per CDR3 protein. The sample includes around 340,000 distinct CDR3 sequences, approximately 18% of them seen just once. Sequencing input: blood. The TCR sequence derives from a woman aged 25-40 years with Graves' hyperthyroidism that later progressed to Graves' ophthalmopathy. The V gene is TRBV5-8, the J gene TRBJ1-6; D unresolved. Here the CDR3 reads CASSSPRASYNSPLHF. CDR3 coding DNA: TGTGCCAGCAGTTCCCCAAGGGCTTCCTATAATTCACCCCTCCACTTT. The variable domain in full, completed from reference TRBV5-8 and TRBJ1-6, reads EAGVTQSPTHLIKTRGQQATLRCSPISGHTSVYWYQQALGLGLQFLLWYDEGEERNRGNFPPRFSGRQFPNYSSELNVNALELEDSALYLCASSSPRASYNSPLHFGNGTRLTVT.